This T cell receptor (beta chain) was sequenced during a study of CD8 T cells in Susac syndrome. Study results and limitations: The TCR sequencing and HLA analysis in the study involved a relatively small number of individuals, as the study acknowledged.

When the RNA was reverse transcribed, random hexamers were used with an input of roughly 0.45 to 1 ug. TCRdb used MiXCR to reprocess the immunoSEQ multiplex PCR reads, holding one entry per CDR3 protein. The sample has about 52,000 distinct CDR3 sequences, 93% seen once. CDR1 is SGHKS, CDR2 YYEKEE, per germline (reference sequence). With V trimmed by 6 bases and J by 3 bases, 11 bases remained unmatched. The CDR3 covers 16 residues. Remarks on this clonotype: Its cognate antigen is unknown.

The clonotype was recovered from a human donor with multiple sclerosis. Sequencing input: CD8+ T cells from PBMCs. The chain is built from TRBV5-5 and TRBJ2-2; 7 bases are shared with TRBD2. The CDR3 spells CASTPGLADYTGELFF. CDR3 DNA: TGTGCCAGCACCCCCGGGCTAGCGGACTACACCGGGGAGCTGTTTTTT. Using reference TRBV5-5 and TRBJ2-2 for the parts outside the CDR3, the full variable domain is DAGVTQSPTHLIKTRGQQVTLRCSPISGHKSVSWYQQVLGQGPQFIFQYYEKEERGRGNFPDRFSARQFPNYSSELNVNALLLGDSALYLCASTPGLADYTGELFFGEGSRLTVL.